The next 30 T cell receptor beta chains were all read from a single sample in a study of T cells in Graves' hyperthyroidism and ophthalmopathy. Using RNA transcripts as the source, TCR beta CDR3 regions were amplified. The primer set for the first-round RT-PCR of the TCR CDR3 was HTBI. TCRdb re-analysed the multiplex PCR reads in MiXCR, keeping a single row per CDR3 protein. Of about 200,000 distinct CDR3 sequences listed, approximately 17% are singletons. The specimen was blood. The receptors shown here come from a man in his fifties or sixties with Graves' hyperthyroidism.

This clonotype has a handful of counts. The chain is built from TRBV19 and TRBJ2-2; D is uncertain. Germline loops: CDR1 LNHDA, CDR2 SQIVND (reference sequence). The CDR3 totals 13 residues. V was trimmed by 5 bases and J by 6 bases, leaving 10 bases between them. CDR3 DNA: TGTGCCAGTAGTTGGGGTGTAGCCGGGGAGCTGTTTTTT. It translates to CASSWGVAGELFF.

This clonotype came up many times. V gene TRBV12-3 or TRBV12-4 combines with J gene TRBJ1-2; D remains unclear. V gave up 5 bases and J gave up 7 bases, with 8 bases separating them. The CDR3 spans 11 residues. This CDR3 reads CASSRYSGYTF. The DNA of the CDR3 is TGTGCCAGCAGTCGATACTCTGGCTACACCTTC.

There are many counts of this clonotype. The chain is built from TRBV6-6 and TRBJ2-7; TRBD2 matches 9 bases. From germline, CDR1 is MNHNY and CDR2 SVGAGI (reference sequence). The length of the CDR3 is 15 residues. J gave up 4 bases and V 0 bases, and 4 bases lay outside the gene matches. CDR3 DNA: TGTGCCAGCAGTTACTCGAATAGCGGGAGTTACGAGCAGTACTTC. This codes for CASSYSNSGSYEQYF.

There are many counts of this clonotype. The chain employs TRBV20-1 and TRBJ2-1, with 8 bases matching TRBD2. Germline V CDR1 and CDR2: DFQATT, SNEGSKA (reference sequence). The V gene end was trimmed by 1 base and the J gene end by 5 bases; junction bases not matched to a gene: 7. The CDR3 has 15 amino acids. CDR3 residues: CSARGRGLADNEQFF. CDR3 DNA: TGCAGTGCTAGAGGTCGTGGACTAGCCGACAATGAGCAGTTCTTC.

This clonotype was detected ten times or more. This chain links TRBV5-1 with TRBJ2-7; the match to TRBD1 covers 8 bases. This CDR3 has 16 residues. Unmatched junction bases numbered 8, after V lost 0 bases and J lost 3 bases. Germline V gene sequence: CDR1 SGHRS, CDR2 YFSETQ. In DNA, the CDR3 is TGCGCCAGCAGCTTGGCCGGCGGGACAGGAGTCTACGAGCAGTACTTC. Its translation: CASSLAGGTGVYEQYF. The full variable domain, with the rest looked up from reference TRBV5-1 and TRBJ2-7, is KAGVTQTPRYLIKTRGQQVTLSCSPISGHRSVSWYQQTPGQGLQFLFEYFSETQRNKGNFPGRFSGRQFSNSRSEMNVSTLELGDSALYLCASSLAGGTGVYEQYFGPGTRLTVT.

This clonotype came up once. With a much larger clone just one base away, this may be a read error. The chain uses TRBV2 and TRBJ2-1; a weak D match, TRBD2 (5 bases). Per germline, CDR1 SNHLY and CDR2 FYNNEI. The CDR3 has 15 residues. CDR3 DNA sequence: TGTGCCAGCAGTGAAGGGACTCCGGGGTACAATGAGCAGTCCTTC. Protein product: CASSEGTPGYNEQSF.

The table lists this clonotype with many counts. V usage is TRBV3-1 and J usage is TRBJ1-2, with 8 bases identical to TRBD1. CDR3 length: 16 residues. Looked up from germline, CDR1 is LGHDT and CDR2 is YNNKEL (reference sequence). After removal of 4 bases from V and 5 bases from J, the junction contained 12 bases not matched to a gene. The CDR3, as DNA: TGTGCCAGCAGCCCGAGGACAGGGCGAACATTATATGGCTACACCTTC. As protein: CASSPRTGRTLYGYTF.

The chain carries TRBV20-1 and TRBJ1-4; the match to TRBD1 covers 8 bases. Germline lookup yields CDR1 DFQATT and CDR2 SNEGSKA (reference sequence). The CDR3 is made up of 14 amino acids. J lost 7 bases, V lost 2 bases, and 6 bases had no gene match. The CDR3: CSARKSTGGEKLFF. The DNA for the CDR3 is TGCAGTGCTAGAAAATCTACAGGGGGTGAAAAACTGTTTTTT.

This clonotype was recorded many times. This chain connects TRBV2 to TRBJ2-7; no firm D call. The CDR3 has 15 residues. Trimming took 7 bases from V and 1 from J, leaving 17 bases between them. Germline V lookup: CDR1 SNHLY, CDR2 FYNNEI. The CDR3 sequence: CASNLDTASSYEQYF. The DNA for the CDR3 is TGTGCCAGCAACCTAGACACGGCGAGTTCCTACGAGCAGTACTTC. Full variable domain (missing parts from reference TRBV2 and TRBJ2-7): EPEVTQTPSHQVTQMGQEVILRCVPISNHLYFYWYRQILGQKVEFLVSFYNNEISEKSEIFDDQFSVERPDGSNFTLKIRSTKLEDSAMYFCASNLDTASSYEQYFGPGTRLTVT.

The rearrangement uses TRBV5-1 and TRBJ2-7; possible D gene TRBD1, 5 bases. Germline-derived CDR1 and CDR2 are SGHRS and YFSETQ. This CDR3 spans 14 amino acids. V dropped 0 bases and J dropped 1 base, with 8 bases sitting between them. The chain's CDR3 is CASSLARVSYEQYF. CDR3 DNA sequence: TGCGCCAGCAGCTTGGCCAGGGTATCCTACGAGCAGTACTTC.

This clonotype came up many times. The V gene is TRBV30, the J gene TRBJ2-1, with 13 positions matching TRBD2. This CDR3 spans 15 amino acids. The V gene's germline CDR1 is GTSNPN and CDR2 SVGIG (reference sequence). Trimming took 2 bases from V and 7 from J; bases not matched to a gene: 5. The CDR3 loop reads CAWSTGLAGQNEQFF. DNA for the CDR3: TGTGCCTGGAGTACGGGACTAGCGGGACAAAATGAGCAGTTCTTC.

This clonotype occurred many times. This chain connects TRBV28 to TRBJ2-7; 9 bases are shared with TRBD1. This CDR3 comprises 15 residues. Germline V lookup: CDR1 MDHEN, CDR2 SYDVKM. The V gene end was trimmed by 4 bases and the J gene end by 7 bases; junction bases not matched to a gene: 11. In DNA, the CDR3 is TGTGCCAGCAGTTCTCCCCGGGACAGGGAGATAGAGCAGTACTTC. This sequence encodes CASSSPRDREIEQYF.

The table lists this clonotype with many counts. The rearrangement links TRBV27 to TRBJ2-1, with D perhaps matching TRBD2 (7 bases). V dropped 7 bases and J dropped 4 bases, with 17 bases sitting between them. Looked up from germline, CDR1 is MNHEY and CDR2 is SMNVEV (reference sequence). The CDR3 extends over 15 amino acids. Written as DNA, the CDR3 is TGTGCCAGCACCTTGGGAGGGGGGCATTACAATGAGCAGTTCTTC. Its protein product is CASTLGGGHYNEQFF.

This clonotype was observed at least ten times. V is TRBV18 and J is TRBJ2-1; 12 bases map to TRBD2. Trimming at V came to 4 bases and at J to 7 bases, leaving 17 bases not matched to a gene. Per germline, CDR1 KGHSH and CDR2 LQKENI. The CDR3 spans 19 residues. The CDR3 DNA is TGTGCCAGCTCACAACCAACCCTGGCTAGCGGGAGGGCCTGGAATGAGCAGTTCTTC. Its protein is CASSQPTLASGRAWNEQFF.

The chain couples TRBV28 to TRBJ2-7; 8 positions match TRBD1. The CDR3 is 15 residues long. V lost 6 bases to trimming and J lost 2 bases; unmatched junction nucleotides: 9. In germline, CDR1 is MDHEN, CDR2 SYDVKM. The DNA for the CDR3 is TGTGCCAGCAGGCCCCCGGGACAGGCGACCTACGAGCAGTACTTC. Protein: CASRPPGQATYEQYF.

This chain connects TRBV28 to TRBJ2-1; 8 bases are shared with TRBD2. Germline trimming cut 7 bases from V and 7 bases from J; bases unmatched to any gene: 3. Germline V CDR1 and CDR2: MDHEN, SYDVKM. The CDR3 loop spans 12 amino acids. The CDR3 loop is CASTSGGNEQFF. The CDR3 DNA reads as TGTGCCAGCACGTCGGGAGGGAATGAGCAGTTCTTC.

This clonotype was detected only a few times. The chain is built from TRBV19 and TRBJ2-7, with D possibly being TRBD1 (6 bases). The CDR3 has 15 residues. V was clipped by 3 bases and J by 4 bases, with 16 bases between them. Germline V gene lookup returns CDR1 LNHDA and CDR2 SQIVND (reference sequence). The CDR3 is CASSILLGQSYEQYF. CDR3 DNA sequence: TGTGCCAGTAGTATCTTGTTGGGACAATCATACGAGCAGTACTTC.

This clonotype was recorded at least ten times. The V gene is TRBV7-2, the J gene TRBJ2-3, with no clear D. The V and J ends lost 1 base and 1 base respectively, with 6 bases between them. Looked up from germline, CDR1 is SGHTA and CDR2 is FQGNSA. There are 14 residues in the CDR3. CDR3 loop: CASSLVQGTDTQYF. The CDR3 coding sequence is TGTGCCAGCAGCTTAGTGCAGGGCACAGATACGCAGTATTTT.

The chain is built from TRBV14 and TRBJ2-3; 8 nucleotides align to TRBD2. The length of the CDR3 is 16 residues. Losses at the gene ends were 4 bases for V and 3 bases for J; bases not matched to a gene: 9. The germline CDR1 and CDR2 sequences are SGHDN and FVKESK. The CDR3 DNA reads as TGTGCCAGCAGCCCCCCGGGCGGGGGGTGGACAGATACGCAGTATTTT. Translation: CASSPPGGGWTDTQYF.

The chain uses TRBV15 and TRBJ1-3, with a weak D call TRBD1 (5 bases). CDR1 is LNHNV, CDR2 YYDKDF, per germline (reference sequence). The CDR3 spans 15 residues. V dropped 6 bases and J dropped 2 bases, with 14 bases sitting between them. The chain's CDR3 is CATSGLAGPGNTIYF. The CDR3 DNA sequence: TGTGCCACCAGTGGACTTGCAGGGCCTGGAAACACCATATATTTT.

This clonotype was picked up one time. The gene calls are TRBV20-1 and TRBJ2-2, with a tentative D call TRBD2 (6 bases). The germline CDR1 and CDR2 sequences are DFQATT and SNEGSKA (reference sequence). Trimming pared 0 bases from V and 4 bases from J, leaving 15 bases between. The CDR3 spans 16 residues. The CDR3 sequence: CSARDHGGSGTGELFF. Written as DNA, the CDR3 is TGCAGTGCTAGAGATCATGGGGGGAGTGGCACCGGGGAGCTGTTTTTT.

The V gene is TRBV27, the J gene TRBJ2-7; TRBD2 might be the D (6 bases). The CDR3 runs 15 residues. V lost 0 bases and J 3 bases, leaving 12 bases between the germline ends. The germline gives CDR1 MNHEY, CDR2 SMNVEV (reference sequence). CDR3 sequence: CASSLSWGVGYEQYF. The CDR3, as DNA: TGTGCCAGCAGTTTATCGTGGGGGGTGGGCTACGAGCAGTACTTC.

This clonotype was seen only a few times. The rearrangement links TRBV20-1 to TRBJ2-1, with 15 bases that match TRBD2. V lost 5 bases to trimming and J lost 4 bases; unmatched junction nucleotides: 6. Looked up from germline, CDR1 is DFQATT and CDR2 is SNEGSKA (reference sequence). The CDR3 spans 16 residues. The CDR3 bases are TGCAGTGCTCAAAGGGGACTAGCGGGAGGTTACAATGAGCAGTTCTTC. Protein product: CSAQRGLAGGYNEQFF.

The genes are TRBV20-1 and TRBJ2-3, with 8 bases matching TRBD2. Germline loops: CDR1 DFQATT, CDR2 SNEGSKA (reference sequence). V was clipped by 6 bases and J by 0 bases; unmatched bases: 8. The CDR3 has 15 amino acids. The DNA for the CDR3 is TGCAGTGCAGGAGAACTAGCGGCTAGCACAGATACGCAGTATTTT. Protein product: CSAGELAASTDTQYF.

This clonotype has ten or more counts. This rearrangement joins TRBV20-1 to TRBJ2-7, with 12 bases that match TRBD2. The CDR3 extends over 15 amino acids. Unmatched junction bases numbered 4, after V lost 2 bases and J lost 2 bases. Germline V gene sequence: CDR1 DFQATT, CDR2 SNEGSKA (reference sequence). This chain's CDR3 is CSARRGLAGAYEQYF. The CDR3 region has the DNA TGCAGTGCTAGACGGGGACTAGCGGGCGCCTACGAGCAGTACTTC.

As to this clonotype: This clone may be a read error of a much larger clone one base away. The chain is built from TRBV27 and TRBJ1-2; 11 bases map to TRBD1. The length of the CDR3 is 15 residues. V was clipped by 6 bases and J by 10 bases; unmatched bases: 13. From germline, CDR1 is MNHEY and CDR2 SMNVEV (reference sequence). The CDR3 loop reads CASSPGTGGSGDYTF. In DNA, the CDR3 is TGTGCCAGCAGCCCCGGGACAGGGGGAAGTGGGGACTACACCTTC.

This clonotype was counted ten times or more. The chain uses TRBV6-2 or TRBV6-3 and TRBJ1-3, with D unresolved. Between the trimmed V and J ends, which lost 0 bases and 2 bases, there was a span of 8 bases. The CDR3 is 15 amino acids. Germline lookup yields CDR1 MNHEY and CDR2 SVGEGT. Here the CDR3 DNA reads TGTGCCAGCAGTTACTCTATGAATCCTGGAAACACCATATATTTT. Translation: CASSYSMNPGNTIYF.

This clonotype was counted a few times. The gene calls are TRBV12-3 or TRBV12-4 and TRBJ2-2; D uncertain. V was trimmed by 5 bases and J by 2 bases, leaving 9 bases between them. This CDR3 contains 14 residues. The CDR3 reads CASSALSNTGELFF. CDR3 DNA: TGTGCCAGCAGTGCTTTGTCAAACACCGGGGAGCTGTTTTTT.

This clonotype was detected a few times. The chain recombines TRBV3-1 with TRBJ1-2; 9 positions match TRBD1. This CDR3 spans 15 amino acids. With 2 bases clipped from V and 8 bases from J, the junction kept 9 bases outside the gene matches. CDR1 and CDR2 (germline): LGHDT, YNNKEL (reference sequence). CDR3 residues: CASSQRGDRAYGYTF. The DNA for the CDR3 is TGTGCCAGCAGCCAACGGGGGGACAGGGCCTACGGCTACACCTTC.

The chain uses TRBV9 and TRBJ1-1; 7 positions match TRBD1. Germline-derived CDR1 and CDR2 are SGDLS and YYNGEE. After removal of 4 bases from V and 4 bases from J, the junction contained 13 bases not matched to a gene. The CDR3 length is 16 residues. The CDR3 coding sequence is TGTGCCAGCAGCCCCCGGGACTCCCACAGGGGCACTGAAGCTTTCTTT. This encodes CASSPRDSHRGTEAFF.